This T cell receptor (beta chain) is from a study of T cell responses to AZD1222 COVID-19 vaccine. The table came from immunoSEQ multiplex PCR; TCRdb's copy has only in-frame clones and leaves some out. Among approximately 50,000 clones, around nine tenths were seen once, and the ten largest hold roughly 7.2%. The CDR3 has 17 residues. With 2 bases removed from V and 7 bases from J, the gap between germline ends came to 21 bases. Germline V lookup: CDR1 LGHNT, CDR2 FRNRAP. As for this clone: Its antigen is currently unknown.

Study-level findings and limits: Clonal diversity may have been underestimated in mostly white British donors. An increase in Spike-specific TCR breadth and depth was observed after two AZD1222 doses. Among vaccine-associated CD4 TCRs, coverage spanned spike, with dominance at 160-218 and 743-854.

The J gene is TRBJ1-5, the V gene TRBV12-5; D might be TRBD1 (6 bases). This receptor was obtained from an adult who received the AZD1222 COVID-19 vaccine. The sequences come from peripheral blood, collected 28 days after the second AZD1222 dose. CDR3 amino acids: CASGLKQGGRSRQPQHF. Here the CDR3 DNA reads TGTGCTAGTGGTTTGAAACAGGGAGGAAGGAGTAGGCAGCCCCAGCATTTT. The variable domain in full, completed from reference TRBV12-5 and TRBJ1-5, reads DARVTQTPRHKVTEMGQEVTMRCQPILGHNTVFWYRQTMMQGLELLAYFRNRAPLDDSGMPKDRFSAEMPDATLATLKIQPSEPRDSAVYFCASGLKQGGRSRQPQHFGDGTRLSIL.